The 26 T cell receptor beta chains reported below all come from one sample, sequenced in a study of T cell repertoires in cytomegalovirus infection. These receptors are not linked to any known antigen. Via MiXCR, TCRdb re-called the reads, giving one row per CDR3 protein. The sample carries roughly 920,000 distinct CDR3 sequences, about a third recorded once. The sequences come from cultured CD8+ T cells from PBMCs, collected from culture after CMV antigen stimulation. The receptors derive from a human donor in good health (CMV status not recorded). Some clones in this sample may be carry-over from other donors' samples.

Worth noting for this clonotype: This could be a read error, since a much larger clone is one nucleotide away. The chain couples TRBV7-2 to TRBJ2-7; 12 nucleotides match TRBD2. V lost 7 bases, J lost 5 bases, and 9 bases stayed unmatched. CDR1 is SGHTA and CDR2 is FQGNSA in the germline V gene. The CDR3 spans 15 residues. CDR3 nucleotide sequence: TGTGCCAGCATCAAGACTAGCGGGGGACACGACGAGCAGTACTTC. Residues: CASIKTSGGHDEQYF.

The chain carries TRBV7-9 and TRBJ2-7, with a tentative D call TRBD2 (6 bases). The CDR3 contains 13 residues. CDR1 and CDR2 (germline): SEHNR, FQNEAQ (reference sequence). Trimming took off 4 bases at V and 6 bases at J, with 13 bases between the two ends. For the CDR3, the DNA is TGTGCCAGCAGCTCGGTGGGGGAGGCCGAGCAGTACTTC. Translating it yields CASSSVGEAEQYF.

This clonotype was picked up a small number of times. CDR3 nucleotides: TGTGCCAGCAGCTCCCGGGACGGGGGTCCAGATACGCAGTATTTT. Residues: CASSSRDGGPDTQYF. This chain links TRBV11-3 with TRBJ2-3; D may be TRBD2 (6 bases). Trimming pared 4 bases from V and 4 bases from J, leaving 15 bases between. The germline CDR1 and CDR2 sequences are SGHNT and YENEEA. This CDR3 spans 15 amino acids.

This clonotype was picked up a small number of times. The chain uses TRBV6-2 or TRBV6-3 and TRBJ2-7; no definite D call. The CDR3 length is 13 residues. The V and J ends lost 4 bases and 3 bases respectively, with 10 bases between them. Germline V lookup: CDR1 MNHEY, CDR2 SVGEGT. This CDR3 is CASSLGSFYEQYV. CDR3 DNA sequence: TGTGCCAGCAGTTTGGGATCTTTCTACGAGCAGTACGTC.

The V call is TRBV6-2 or TRBV6-3, the J call TRBJ2-7, with no clear D. CDR3 length: 13 amino acids. Germline V gene data show CDR1 as MNHEY and CDR2 as SVGEGT. V was cut by 2 bases and J by 3 bases, with 8 bases left in between. The CDR3 protein is CASSYGVSYEQYV. The CDR3 coding sequence is TGTGCCAGCAGTTACGGGGTAAGCTACGAGCAGTACGTC.

This clonotype was detected ten times or more. The gene calls are TRBV7-8 and TRBJ1-1, with D possibly matching TRBD1 (5 bases). Germline V gene data show CDR1 as SGHVS and CDR2 as FQNEAQ. The V end was cut by 5 bases, the J end by 2 bases, with 18 bases between. CDR3 length: 16 residues. This CDR3 reads CASSPRSGGYNTEAFF. The CDR3 nucleotides read TGTGCCAGCAGCCCTCGGTCCGGGGGATACAACACTGAAGCTTTCTTT.

Many counts were recorded for this clonotype. The chain uses TRBV7-9 and TRBJ1-1, with D uncertain. V was pared by 8 bases and J by 5 bases, with 12 bases between. The CDR3 totals 12 residues. Germline V gene sequence: CDR1 SEHNR, CDR2 FQNEAQ (reference sequence). CDR3 DNA: TGTGCCAGCCGTGGCAGATCGACTGAAGCTTTCTTT. It is translated as CASRGRSTEAFF. Full variable domain (missing parts from reference TRBV7-9 and TRBJ1-1): DTGVSQNPRHKITKRGQNVTFRCDPISEHNRLYWYRQTLGQGPEFLTYFQNEAQLEKSRLLSDRFSAERPKGSFSTLEIQRTEQGDSAMYLCASRGRSTEAFFGQGTRLTVV.

The chain is built from TRBV7-9 and TRBJ2-7, with TRBD1 identical over 7 bases. From germline, CDR1 is SEHNR and CDR2 FQNEAQ (reference sequence). V gave up 4 bases and J gave up 4 bases; unmatched junction bases: 10. This CDR3 has 15 amino acids. CDR3 sequence: CASSSRVGGEYEQYF. As DNA, the CDR3 is TGTGCCAGCAGCTCCCGGGTAGGGGGCGAATACGAGCAGTACTTC.

Many counts were recorded for this clonotype. The chain recombines TRBV7-8 with TRBJ1-2, with 7 bases identical to TRBD1. CDR1 is SGHVS, CDR2 FQNEAQ, per germline. Trimming at V came to 5 bases and at J to 4 bases, leaving 16 bases not matched to a gene. The CDR3 has 17 residues. This CDR3 reads CASSARRTGEKSYGYTF. CDR3 nucleotide sequence: TGTGCCAGCAGCGCCCGTAGAACAGGGGAGAAAAGCTATGGCTACACCTTC.

The chain uses TRBV24-1 and TRBJ2-1; TRBD1 matches at 9 bases. V shed 4 bases and J 7 bases; nucleotides not matched to a gene: 10. The CDR3 has 16 amino acids. The germline gives CDR1 KGHDR, CDR2 SFDVKD. The CDR3 DNA reads TGTGCCACCAGTGACCTGAAGACAGGGGGAGGTAATGAGCAGTTCTTC. Translation: CATSDLKTGGGNEQFF.

This clonotype was found a few times. The J gene is TRBJ2-2, the V gene TRBV6-2 or TRBV6-3, with D tentatively TRBD2 (5 bases). V lost 6 bases and J lost 6, with 29 bases in between. Germline V gene data show CDR1 as MNHEY and CDR2 as SVGEGT. The CDR3 has 19 residues. The CDR3 protein is CASSLEMGDLRGLPGELFF. The CDR3 region has the DNA TGTGCCAGCAGCTTAGAGATGGGAGATTTACGTGGATTACCCGGGGAGCTGTTTTTT.

The chain carries TRBV4-2 and TRBJ1-1; no clear D gene. The CDR3 is made up of 13 amino acids. V lost 2 bases to trimming and J lost 2 bases, with 6 bases between them. Germline CDR1 LGHNA, CDR2 YNFKEQ. This CDR3 is CASSQNSNTEAFF. Here the CDR3 DNA reads TGTGCCAGCAGCCAAAACAGCAACACTGAAGCTTTCTTT.

Only a few counts were recorded for this clonotype. This rearrangement joins TRBV4-1 to TRBJ2-4, with D possibly being TRBD1 or TRBD2 (6 bases each). Germline CDR1 is MGHRA and CDR2 is YSYEKL. CDR3 length equals 16 residues. V was shortened by 0 bases and J by 15 bases, with 24 bases between the two germline ends. The CDR3 region has the DNA TGCGCCAGCAGCCAAGATTTCCACGGGACGGGGGCCCGGAGGTACTTC. Translation gives CASSQDFHGTGARRYF.

This sequence joins TRBV7-9 and TRBJ2-5, with 9 bases lining up with TRBD2. CDR3 length: 15 residues. In germline, CDR1 is SEHNR, CDR2 FQNEAQ (reference sequence). Unmatched junction bases numbered 9, after V lost 8 bases and J lost 2 bases. CDR3 sequence reads: CASLALGLAQETQYF. The DNA of the CDR3 is TGTGCCAGCCTCGCTTTGGGACTAGCTCAAGAGACCCAGTACTTC.

This clonotype was picked up many times. This chain's CDR3 is CASSSTGGYGYTF. DNA of the CDR3: TGTGCCAGCAGCTCGACAGGGGGCTATGGCTACACCTTC. The genes are TRBV12-3 or TRBV12-4 and TRBJ1-2; 9 positions match TRBD1. The CDR3 has 13 residues. J lost 4 bases, V lost 6 bases, and 3 bases had no gene match.

This clonotype has just one count. The V gene is TRBV19, the J gene TRBJ2-7; D not certain. CDR1 and CDR2 from the germline V gene are LNHDA and SQIVND (reference sequence). The CDR3 runs 14 residues. V lost 1 base and J lost 0, with 7 bases in between. CDR3 sequence reads: CASSIAPGSYEQYV. The CDR3 DNA reads TGTGCCAGTAGTATAGCCCCAGGCTCCTACGAGCAGTACGTC.

The V call is TRBV7-2, the J call TRBJ1-1; D may be TRBD1 (5 bases). Germline CDR1 SGHTA, CDR2 FQGNSA. CDR3 size: 16 residues. Trimming removed 7 bases from V and 0 bases from J, with 18 bases in between. This CDR3 is CASTSGRRGMNTEAFF. CDR3 DNA sequence: TGTGCCAGCACCTCGGGCCGAAGGGGCATGAACACTGAAGCTTTCTTT.

The sample holds many counts of this clonotype. This chain joins TRBV11-3 and TRBJ2-1, with D possibly being TRBD1 or TRBD2 (5 bases each). Trimming removed 0 bases from V and 0 bases from J, with 18 bases in between. The CDR3 is made up of 19 amino acids. Germline V CDR1 and CDR2: SGHNT, YENEEA. CDR3 DNA sequence: TGTGCCAGCAGCTTAGATAGTGTGAGGGGCCGGGACTCCTACAATGAGCAGTTCTTC. Protein sequence: CASSLDSVRGRDSYNEQFF. Full variable domain (remainder filled in from reference TRBV11-3 and TRBJ2-1): EAGVVQSPRYKIIEKKQPVAFWCNPISGHNTLYWYLQNLGQGPELLIRYENEEAVDDSQLPKDRFSAERLKGVDSTLKIQPAELGDSAVYLCASSLDSVRGRDSYNEQFFGPGTRLTVL.

This chain links TRBV7-9 with TRBJ2-5; D is unclear. CDR3 size: 16 residues. Germline-derived CDR1 and CDR2 are SEHNR and FQNEAQ (reference sequence). The V and J ends lost 1 base and 2 bases respectively, with 14 bases between them. CDR3 DNA sequence: TGTGCCAGCAGCTTAGGTGGAGCAGGAGAACAAGAGACCCAGTACTTC. Translating it yields CASSLGGAGEQETQYF.

The table lists this clonotype with many counts. The J gene is TRBJ2-6, the V gene TRBV7-2; no clear D gene. The ends were cut back, 4 bases at V and 7 bases at J, with 17 bases in the middle. The CDR3 is 16 residues long. Looked up from germline, CDR1 is SGHTA and CDR2 is FQGNSA. For the CDR3, the DNA is TGTGCCAGCAGCTACGGGCCATCTCTCGTAGCCAACGTCCTGACTTTC. Translated: CASSYGPSLVANVLTF.

The table lists this clonotype with a few counts. The chain recombines TRBV10-3 with TRBJ2-5, with a weak D call TRBD2 (5 bases). From germline, CDR1 is ENHRY and CDR2 SYGVKD. This CDR3 contains 14 residues. Trimming removed 4 bases at V and 4 bases at J, with 13 bases between. In nucleotides, the CDR3 is TGTGCCATCAGTGGGACTGAGAGTCCAGAGACCCAGTACTTC. It is translated as CAISGTESPETQYF.

The V and J genes are TRBV12-3 or TRBV12-4 and TRBJ1-5; D not certain. This CDR3 is built from 11 residues. Trimming stripped 7 bases from V and 7 bases from J, with 8 bases between. The CDR3 nucleotides are TGTGCCAGCAATTTGGGCCAGCCCCAGCATTTT. Translating gives CASNLGQPQHF.

The chain recombines TRBV9 with TRBJ2-3; TRBD1 agrees at 8 bases. V lost 0 bases and J lost 5; bases outside the gene matches: 5. Germline assignment: CDR1 SGDLS and CDR2 YYNGEE. The CDR3 loop spans 15 amino acids. The CDR3 bases are TGTGCCAGCAGCGTAGGCCAGGGGGCTGGAGATACGCAGTATTTT. As protein: CASSVGQGAGDTQYF.

This clonotype turned up a few times. The chain links TRBV14 to TRBJ1-6, with 7 nucleotides matching TRBD1. V shed 4 bases and J 6 bases; nucleotides not matched to a gene: 6. Germline assignment: CDR1 SGHDN and CDR2 FVKESK. The CDR3 has 15 residues. CDR3 nucleotides: TGTGCCAGCAGCCCATTTGGGACAGTTAATTCACCCCTCCACTTT. The encoded protein is CASSPFGTVNSPLHF.

This clonotype was recorded many times. Here the CDR3 reads CASLLGRSSYNEQFF. CDR3 nucleotides: TGTGCCAGTCTTCTGGGCAGGAGCTCCTACAATGAGCAGTTCTTC. This rearrangement joins TRBV7-2 to TRBJ2-1; no definite D call. Trimming cost V 9 bases and J 0 bases, with 15 bases left between them. The V gene's germline CDR1 is SGHTA and CDR2 FQGNSA. The CDR3 extends over 15 amino acids.

This clonotype was found a few times. V is TRBV7-6 and J is TRBJ2-4; D gene ambiguous. V lost 5 bases and J lost 2, with 13 bases in between. From germline, CDR1 is SGHVS and CDR2 FNYEAQ. There are 15 residues in the CDR3. In nucleotides, the CDR3 is TGTGCCAGCAGCCGACGACGAGGACCCAAAAACATTCAGTACTTC. The encoded protein is CASSRRRGPKNIQYF.